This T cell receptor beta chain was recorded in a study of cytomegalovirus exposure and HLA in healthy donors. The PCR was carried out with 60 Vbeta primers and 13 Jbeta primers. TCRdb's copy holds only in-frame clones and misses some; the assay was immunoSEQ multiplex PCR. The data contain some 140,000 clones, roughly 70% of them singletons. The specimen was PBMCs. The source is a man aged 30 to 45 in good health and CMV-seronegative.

CDR3 region: CASSRYLYNEQFF. The CDR3 nucleotides are TGTGCCAGCAGCCGATACTTATACAATGAGCAGTTCTTC. This chain connects TRBV5-6 to TRBJ2-1; D remains ambiguous. Trimming pared 4 bases from V and 4 bases from J, leaving 9 bases between. The CDR3 length is 13 residues. Germline CDR1 is SGHDT and CDR2 is YYEEEE. Full variable domain (remainder filled in from reference TRBV5-6 and TRBJ2-1): DAGVTQSPTHLIKTRGQQVTLRCSPKSGHDTVSWYQQALGQGPQFIFQYYEEEERQRGNFPDRFSGHQFPNYSSELNVNALLLGDSALYLCASSRYLYNEQFFGPGTRLTVL.